This T cell receptor beta chain was recovered during a study of cytomegalovirus exposure and HLA in healthy donors. PCR employed 60 Vbeta and 13 Jbeta primers. Using immunoSEQ multiplex PCR, the repertoire was profiled, and TCRdb retains in-frame clones only, with some absent. The top ten hold roughly 2.3% of the sample, which has about 150,000 clones, around 83% seen once. For this clone: Its specificity is unknown.

Study-wide findings and caveats: By HLA locus, TCR association rates varied in a later analysis, with DRB1 showing the most and HLA-C the fewest. The investigators catalogued 150 to 200 TCR beta chains as cytomegalovirus-associated. In a later analysis, TCR beta V- and J-gene trimming was associated with a missense DCLRE1C variant.

Deletions cut 8 bases from V and 3 bases from J, with 14 bases between. The germline gives CDR1 MNHNS, CDR2 SASEGT. The CDR3 length is 13 residues. Specimen: PBMCs. This chain links TRBV6-1 with TRBJ2-7; TRBD1 might be the D (6 bases). The receptor comes from a woman aged 18-29 years in good health and CMV-seronegative. CDR3 loop: CASRPRTDYEQYF. CDR3 in DNA: TGTGCCAGCCGGCCAAGGACAGACTACGAGCAGTACTTC.